This T cell receptor beta chain was recorded in a study of Graves' ophthalmopathy and Graves' hyperthyroidism. Comments on this clonotype: What it recognizes is unknown.

Germline loops: CDR1 SGHVS, CDR2 FNYEAQ. The CDR3 contains 13 residues. V dropped 5 bases and J dropped 6; count of bases not matched to a gene: 7. Regarding the study as a whole: A 13-signature model separated ophthalmopathy from stable hyperthyroidism, reaching 85% to 90% sensitivity and about 81% specificity cross-validated. The study's model predicted ophthalmopathy progression at around 70% sensitivity and about 72% specificity. Most thyroid clonotypes expanded beyond 0.001 frequency were also found in blood.

The study amplified TCR beta CDR3 regions using RNA transcripts. First-round RT-PCR used HTBI primers; second-round multiplex PCR followed. TCRdb reanalysed the multiplex PCR reads using MiXCR and keeps one entry per CDR3 protein. This table has over a million distinct CDR3 sequences, around a third appearing once. Orbital computed tomography, together with clinical symptoms, serum thyroxine, TRAb and thyroid ultrasound, was used for diagnosis. This receptor was obtained from an adult man with Graves' hyperthyroidism. The J gene is TRBJ2-7, the V gene TRBV7-6; 7 bases are shared with TRBD1. Sequenced input: peripheral blood or thyroid tissue (not recorded which). This chain's CDR3 is CASSAGQVFEQYF. The CDR3 DNA sequence: TGTGCCAGCAGCGCCGGACAGGTGTTCGAGCAGTACTTC.